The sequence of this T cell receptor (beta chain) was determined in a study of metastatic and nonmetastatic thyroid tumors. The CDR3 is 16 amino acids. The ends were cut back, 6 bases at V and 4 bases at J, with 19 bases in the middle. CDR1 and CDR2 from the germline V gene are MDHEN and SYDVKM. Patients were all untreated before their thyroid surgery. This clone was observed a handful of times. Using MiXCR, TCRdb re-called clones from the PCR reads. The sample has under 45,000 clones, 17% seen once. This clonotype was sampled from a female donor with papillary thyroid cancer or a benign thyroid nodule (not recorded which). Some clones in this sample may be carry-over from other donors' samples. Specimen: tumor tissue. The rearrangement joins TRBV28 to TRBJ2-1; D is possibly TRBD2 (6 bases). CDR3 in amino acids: CASRACGGMLYNEQFF. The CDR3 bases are TGTGCCAGCAGGGCCTGTGGCGGGATGTTGTACAATGAGCAGTTCTTC.